The 21 T cell receptor beta chains listed next were all sequenced from one sample in a study of blood T cell repertoires in COVID-19. Produced via immunoSEQ multiplex PCR; TCRdb's table is partial and in-frame only. The sample lists approximately 100,000 clones, over 75% occurring once. Material: peripheral blood. The receptor set was obtained from an elderly woman with active or convalescent COVID-19.

This sequence joins TRBV2 and TRBJ2-1; 10 bases are a match to TRBD2. J was trimmed by 5 bases and V by 4 bases; bases with no gene match: 5. Germline CDR1 and CDR2: SNHLY and FYNNEI. This CDR3 comprises 15 residues. The CDR3 DNA reads TGTGCCAGCAGTGTTCAGCTAGCGGGAGACAATGAGCAGTTCTTC. It is translated as CASSVQLAGDNEQFF.

J is TRBJ2-2 and V is TRBV7-9; 8 nucleotides match TRBD2. Germline V gives CDR1 SEHNR, CDR2 FQNEAQ (reference sequence). This CDR3 region has 16 residues. The ends lost 6 bases at V and 0 bases at J; junction bases unmatched: 6. CDR3 loop: CASSSGAGANTGELFF. CDR3 nucleotides: TGTGCCAGCAGTTCGGGAGCGGGAGCGAACACCGGGGAGCTGTTTTTT.

This rearrangement joins TRBV18 to TRBJ1-2, with a tentative D call TRBD1 (6 bases). CDR1 is KGHSH and CDR2 is LQKENI in the germline V gene. V shed 3 bases and J shed 8 bases, with 16 bases lying between them. This CDR3 has 14 amino acids. CDR3 nucleotide sequence: TGTGCCAGCTCACCTCAGAACAGGGACGGAGGCTACACCTTC. Residues: CASSPQNRDGGYTF.

This clone was observed a single time. The chain joins TRBV12-5 to TRBJ2-1; D is unresolved. Trimming left V 1 base short and J 10 bases short, with 11 bases between. The CDR3 sequence is 13 residues long. Germline V lookup: CDR1 LGHNT, CDR2 FRNRAP. DNA of the CDR3: TGTGCTAGTGGTTTGGCTACGTTAAGCGAGCAGTTCTTC. It codes for CASGLATLSEQFF.

This clone was detected a few times. The rearrangement joins TRBV5-6 to TRBJ1-2, with TRBD1 identical over 8 bases. The germline V gene encodes CDR1 SGHDT and CDR2 YYEEEE. Trimming cost V 5 bases and J 8 bases; bases outside gene matches: 8. The CDR3 length is 13 residues. The CDR3 sequence is CASSKTGEGGYTF. The CDR3 coding sequence is TGTGCCAGCAGTAAGACAGGGGAAGGGGGCTACACCTTC.

V and J are TRBV19 and TRBJ1-2, with a possible D match to TRBD1 (5 bases). The CDR3 totals 16 residues. Deletions cut 5 bases from V and 7 bases from J, with 23 bases between. Germline CDR1 is LNHDA and CDR2 is SQIVND (reference sequence). The CDR3 here is CASSVSGVSSGGGYTF. The CDR3 nucleotides are TGTGCCAGTAGTGTTTCGGGGGTCTCCTCGGGTGGTGGCTACACCTTC. The full variable domain, in which reference TRBV19 and TRBJ1-2 provide the parts outside the CDR3, is DGGITQSPKYLFRKEGQNVTLSCEQNLNHDAMYWYRQDPGQGLRLIYYSQIVNDFQKGDIAEGYSVSREKKESFPLTVTSAQKNPTAFYLCASSVSGVSSGGGYTFGSGTRLTVV.

This sequence joins TRBV27 and TRBJ2-7; 9 nucleotides match TRBD2. J was trimmed by 2 bases and V by 5 bases; bases with no gene match: 13. The CDR3 extends over 17 amino acids. Germline CDR1 and CDR2: MNHEY and SMNVEV (reference sequence). In DNA form, the CDR3 reads TGTGCCAGCAGTCTACTAGCGGGTCGCACTAAAGCCTACGAGCAGTACTTC. Its translation: CASSLLAGRTKAYEQYF.

The J gene is TRBJ2-7, the V gene TRBV7-9; D is perhaps TRBD2 (6 bases). Trimming cost V 5 bases and J 4 bases, with 18 bases left between them. There are 15 residues in the CDR3. CDR1 is SEHNR, CDR2 FQNEAQ, per germline (reference sequence). The CDR3 DNA follows: TGTGCCAGCAGCCCCCATGGGGGGTTATCTTACGAGCAGTACTTC. Protein sequence: CASSPHGGLSYEQYF. The full variable domain, rest sourced from reference TRBV7-9 and TRBJ2-7, is DTGVSQNPRHKITKRGQNVTFRCDPISEHNRLYWYRQTLGQGPEFLTYFQNEAQLEKSRLLSDRFSAERPKGSFSTLEIQRTEQGDSAMYLCASSPHGGLSYEQYFGPGTRLTVT.

The chain employs TRBV7-2 and TRBJ1-2; a weak D match, TRBD1 (5 bases). The CDR3 contains 15 residues. The germline CDR1 and CDR2 sequences are SGHTA and FQGNSA. V was clipped by 6 bases and J by 8 bases, with 22 bases between them. In DNA, the CDR3 is TGTGCCAGCAGACAACATACCGGGACTGCTGACGGCTACACCTTC. Protein: CASRQHTGTADGYTF.

This chain connects TRBV5-1 to TRBJ2-3; TRBD2 aligns across 10 bases. CDR1 SGHRS and CDR2 YFSETQ come from the germline V gene. The CDR3 extends over 18 amino acids. The junction had 10 bases not matched to a gene; V was cut back by 1 base and J by 2 bases. The CDR3 protein is CASSLLGVAGGNTDTQYF. For the CDR3, the DNA is TGCGCCAGCAGCTTGTTGGGAGTAGCGGGGGGAAACACAGATACGCAGTATTTT.

A single count supports this clone. The CDR3: CASSKSGGGNQPQHF. The CDR3 DNA reads TGTGCCAGCAGCAAAAGTGGGGGCGGCAATCAGCCCCAGCATTTT. V and J are TRBV21-1 and TRBJ1-5; the table's TRBD1 call for D was not verified on the DNA. TRBV21-1 is given as a pseudogene. The CDR3 covers 15 residues.

The CDR3, as DNA: TGTGCCAGTAGTTCCGGACAGGGGGCTGGCACAGATACGCAGTATTTT. Translation: CASSSGQGAGTDTQYF. The chain carries TRBV19 and TRBJ2-3; 11 bases align to TRBD1. With 5 bases clipped from V and 1 base from J, the junction kept 5 bases outside the gene matches. Germline V CDR1 and CDR2: LNHDA, SQIVND (reference sequence). The CDR3 covers 16 residues.

The V and J genes are TRBV4-3 and TRBJ2-2; D possibly corresponds to TRBD1 (5 bases). This CDR3 has 15 residues. Between the trimmed V and J ends, which lost 0 bases and 4 bases, there was a span of 9 bases. Per the germline V gene, CDR1 is LGHNA and CDR2 is YSLEER. CDR3 region: CASSQDRVGTGELFF. In DNA, the CDR3 is TGCGCCAGCAGCCAAGACAGGGTTGGCACCGGGGAGCTGTTTTTT.

This clone was picked up a small number of times. The V gene is TRBV28, the J gene TRBJ2-3, with TRBD2 matching 13 bases. This CDR3 region has 17 residues. Trimming took 6 bases from V and 6 from J; bases not matched to a gene: 12. Germline V gene sequence: CDR1 MDHEN, CDR2 SYDVKM. The CDR3 bases are TGTGCCAGCAGCAAAAGGAGGACTAGCGGGGGACGGGATACGCAGTATTTT. Residues: CASSKRRTSGGRDTQYF.

The gene calls are TRBV5-4 and TRBJ2-7, with TRBD1 matching over 10 bases. There are 15 residues in the CDR3. Per germline, CDR1 SGHNT and CDR2 YYREEE (reference sequence). Unmatched junction bases numbered 1, after V lost 0 bases and J lost 1 base. The CDR3 region has the DNA TGTGCCAGCAGCTTGGGGACAGGGGGGTCCTACGAGCAGTACTTC. Translated: CASSLGTGGSYEQYF.

The rearrangement joins TRBV7-8 to TRBJ1-1, with TRBD1 matching over 7 bases. The CDR3 covers 14 residues. Germline V gene sequence: CDR1 SGHVS, CDR2 FQNEAQ. Trimming removed 2 bases from V and 4 bases from J; junction bases left unmatched: 4. The CDR3, as DNA: TGTGCCAGCAGCTTAAACGCAGGGGGCACTGAAGCTTTCTTT. Translating gives CASSLNAGGTEAFF.

The rearrangement links TRBV6-2 or TRBV6-3 to TRBJ2-5, with D possibly being TRBD1 (7 bases). CDR3 size: 18 residues. The germline CDR1 and CDR2 sequences are MNHEY and SVGEGT. The germline V and J ends were trimmed by 4 bases and 0 bases, with 21 bases remaining between them. The DNA for the CDR3 is TGTGCCAGCAGTTCCACTGGGGCCGCAGGGGGGTACCAAGAGACCCAGTACTTC. Translation gives CASSSTGAAGGYQETQYF.

J is TRBJ1-3 and V is TRBV5-6; D may be TRBD1 (5 bases). Germline CDR1 SGHDT, CDR2 YYEEEE. Trimming took off 8 bases at V and 0 bases at J, with 6 bases between the two ends. The CDR3 is 12 residues long. CDR3 protein: CASQGSGNTIYF. The CDR3, as DNA: TGTGCCAGTCAGGGCTCTGGAAACACCATATATTTT.

The V and J genes are TRBV12-5 and TRBJ2-1, with D perhaps TRBD2 (5 bases). The CDR3 is 14 amino acids. CDR1 is LGHNT and CDR2 is FRNRAP in the germline V gene. V was trimmed by 1 base and J by 10 bases, leaving 14 bases between them. As DNA, the CDR3 is TGTGCTAGTGGTTTGGGACTAACGTCCGCGGAGCAGTTCTTC. It encodes CASGLGLTSAEQFF.

This clone was seen repeatedly, ten times or more. This chain uses TRBV4-1 with TRBJ2-7; D not certain. Deletions cut 1 base from V and 6 bases from J, with 7 bases between. The CDR3 length is 12 residues. CDR1 is MGHRA and CDR2 is YSYEKL in the germline V gene. Here the CDR3 DNA reads TGCGCCAGCAGCCAAGTAAACAGCGAGCAGTACTTC. Translated, it gives CASSQVNSEQYF.

This chain connects TRBV6-6 to TRBJ2-1; 9 bases align to TRBD1. This CDR3 spans 15 amino acids. Germline V gene lookup returns CDR1 MNHNY and CDR2 SVGAGI (reference sequence). With V trimmed by 6 bases and J by 15 bases, 18 bases remained unmatched. The CDR3 DNA reads TGTGCCAGCAGGCACGGGACAGGGATTTTCGAATCCGGGTTCTTC. Translated: CASRHGTGIFESGFF.